The rows below give T cell receptor beta chains drawn from one sample of a study of CD8 T cells in ankylosing spondylitis. MiXCR, applied by TCRdb to the 5' RACE reads, yields one record per CDR3 protein. The sample lists more than 600,000 distinct CDR3 sequences, 15% to 20% occurring once. The sequenced sample consisted of blood, either unsorted or a sorted T cell fraction (not recorded which). The receptors here all came from a male donor with ankylosing spondylitis. Both conserved end residues are part of each CDR3. The D gene is left open where the match is weak. Where a row states a size, it is once, few, many or the class of an expanded clone; other rows omit it.

abundance	len	d_gene	v_gene	j_gene	CDR3aa	CDR3nt
few	16	-	TRBV7-2	TRBJ1-5	CASSLIGGQKIQPQHF	TGTGCCAGCAGCTTAATCGGCGGACAGAAGATTCAGCCCCAGCATTTT
-	15	TRBD2	TRBV29-1	TRBJ2-5	CSVGLASGGGETQYF	TGCAGCGTTGGTTTGGCTAGCGGGGGGGGAGAGACCCAGTACTTC
-	13	-	TRBV29-1	TRBJ2-3	CSVDQGSTDTQYF	TGCAGCGTTGATCAGGGGAGCACAGATACGCAGTATTTT
-	15	TRBD2	TRBV5-1	TRBJ2-5	CASSWGLAAQETQYF	TGCGCCAGCAGCTGGGGACTAGCGGCACAAGAGACCCAGTACTTC
-	13	TRBD2	TRBV7-9	TRBJ2-5	CASSIGRTETQYF	TGTGCCAGCAGCATCGGGAGGACGGAGACCCAGTACTTC
few	15	-	TRBV4-1	TRBJ1-2	CASSQGINGPYGYTF	TGCGCCAGCAGCCAAGGGATAAATGGTCCCTATGGCTACACCTTC
few	15	-	TRBV5-1	TRBJ2-1	CASSLGGQKYNEQFF	TGCGCCAGCAGCTTGGGCGGACAGAAATACAATGAGCAGTTCTTC
-	19	TRBD2	TRBV15	TRBJ2-5	CATSRDVAASGGEQETQYF	TGTGCCACCAGCAGAGATGTGGCGGCTAGCGGGGGCGAACAAGAGACCCAGTACTTC
-	13	-	TRBV27	TRBJ2-2	CASSFGVSGELFF	TGTGCCAGCAGTTTTGGGGTTTCCGGGGAGCTGTTTTTT
-	14	TRBD2	TRBV6-5	TRBJ2-1	CASSWTSALNEQFF	TGTGCCAGCAGTTGGACTAGCGCCCTCAATGAGCAGTTCTTC
-	18	TRBD1	TRBV2	TRBJ1-1	CASGRQGGAGRVNTEAFF	TGTGCCAGCGGCCGACAGGGGGGCGCGGGTCGGGTGAACACTGAAGCTTTCTTT
-	16	TRBD2	TRBV15	TRBJ2-1	CATSRAAGAIYNEQFF	TGTGCCACCAGCAGAGCCGCGGGAGCCATCTACAATGAGCAGTTCTTC
-	17	TRBD1	TRBV18	TRBJ2-1	CASSPTGELAPVNEQFF	TGTGCCAGCTCACCGACAGGGGAGCTAGCGCCCGTCAATGAGCAGTTCTTC
few	16	-	TRBV24-1	TRBJ2-2	CATSDFRGRDTGELFF	TGTGCCACCAGTGATTTCCGGGGCAGGGACACCGGGGAGCTGTTTTTT
once	14	-	TRBV7-9	TRBJ2-7	CASRPFGGGGEQYF	TGTGCCAGCAGACCCTTCGGAGGGGGCGGCGAGCAGTACTTC
few	19	TRBD1	TRBV24-1	TRBJ2-7	CATSDLNYKDRDSANEQYF	TGTGCCACCAGTGATTTGAATTACAAGGACAGGGACTCCGCCAACGAGCAGTACTTC
few	14	TRBD1	TRBV7-2	TRBJ2-5	CASSWGQRKETQYF	TGTGCCAGCAGCTGGGGACAGAGAAAAGAGACCCAGTACTTC
-	11	-	TRBV2	TRBJ1-1	CASSVRGEAFF	TGTGCCAGCAGTGTTAGGGGTGAAGCTTTCTTT
-	14	-	TRBV15	TRBJ1-6	CATSRQRDNSPLHF	TGTGCCACCAGCAGACAGAGAGATAATTCACCCCTCCACTTT
-	15	-	TRBV12-3/TRBV12-4	TRBJ2-1	CASSLLGAVYNEQFF	TGTGCCAGCAGTTTGCTCGGGGCGGTCTACAATGAGCAGTTCTTC
once	13	TRBD1	TRBV2	TRBJ1-2	CASNPQGNYGYTF	TGTGCCAGCAACCCACAGGGGAACTATGGCTACACCTTC
few	13	-	TRBV5-5	TRBJ1-5	CASQAGPNQPQHF	TGTGCCAGCCAAGCGGGACCCAATCAGCCCCAGCATTTT
few	14	-	TRBV4-2	TRBJ2-1	CASSPSGVLNEQFF	TGTGCCAGCAGCCCGTCAGGCGTACTTAATGAGCAGTTCTTC
few	14	-	TRBV6-5	TRBJ1-1	CASSYAGGSNEAFF	TGTGCCAGCAGTTATGCGGGGGGGAGTAATGAAGCTTTCTTT
few	15	-	TRBV7-9	TRBJ1-4	CASSLDKATNEKLFF	TGTGCCAGCAGCTTGGACAAAGCAACTAATGAAAAACTGTTTTTT
-	15	-	TRBV10-3	TRBJ1-2	CAISDYGPPNYGYTF	TGTGCCATCAGTGACTACGGACCACCCAACTATGGCTACACCTTC
-	15	TRBD1	TRBV7-9	TRBJ2-7	CASSPGQGFTYEQYF	TGTGCCAGCAGCCCAGGACAGGGGTTCACCTACGAGCAGTACTTC
-	17	-	TRBV6-1	TRBJ2-1	CASSLYGTGASYNEQFF	TGTGCCAGCAGCCTATATGGTACAGGAGCCTCCTACAATGAGCAGTTCTTC